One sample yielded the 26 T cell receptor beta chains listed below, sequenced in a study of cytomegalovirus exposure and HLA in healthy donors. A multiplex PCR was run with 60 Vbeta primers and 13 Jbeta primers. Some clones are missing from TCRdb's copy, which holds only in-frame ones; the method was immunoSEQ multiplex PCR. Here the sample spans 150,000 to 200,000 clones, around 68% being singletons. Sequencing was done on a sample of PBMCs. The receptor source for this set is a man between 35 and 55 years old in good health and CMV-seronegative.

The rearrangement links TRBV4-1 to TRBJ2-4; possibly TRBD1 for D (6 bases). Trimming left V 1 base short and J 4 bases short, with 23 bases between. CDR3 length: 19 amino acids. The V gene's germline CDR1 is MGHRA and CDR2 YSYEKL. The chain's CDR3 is CASSQVVGGQGIAKNIQYF. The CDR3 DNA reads TGCGCCAGCAGCCAAGTGGTGGGTGGGCAGGGGATCGCGAAAAACATTCAGTACTTC.

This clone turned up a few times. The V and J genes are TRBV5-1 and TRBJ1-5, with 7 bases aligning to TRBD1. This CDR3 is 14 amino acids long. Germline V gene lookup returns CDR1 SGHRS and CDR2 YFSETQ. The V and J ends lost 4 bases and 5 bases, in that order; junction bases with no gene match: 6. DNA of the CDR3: TGCGCCAGCAGCCCCCTAGGGGGCGATCAGCCCCAGCATTTT. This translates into CASSPLGGDQPQHF.

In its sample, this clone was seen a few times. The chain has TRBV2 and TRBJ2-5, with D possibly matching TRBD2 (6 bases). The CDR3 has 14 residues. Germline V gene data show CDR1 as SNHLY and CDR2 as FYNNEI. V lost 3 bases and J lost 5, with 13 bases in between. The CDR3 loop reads CASSEEGGRETQYF. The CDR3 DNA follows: TGTGCCAGCAGTGAGGAGGGTGGCCGGGAGACCCAGTACTTC.

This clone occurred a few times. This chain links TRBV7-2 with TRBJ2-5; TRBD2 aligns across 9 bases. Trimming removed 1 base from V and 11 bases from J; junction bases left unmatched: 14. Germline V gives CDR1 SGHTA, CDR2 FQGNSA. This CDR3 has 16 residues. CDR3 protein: CASSLDVPSGMNEQYF. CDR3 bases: TGTGCCAGCAGCTTAGATGTTCCTAGCGGGATGAATGAGCAGTACTTC.

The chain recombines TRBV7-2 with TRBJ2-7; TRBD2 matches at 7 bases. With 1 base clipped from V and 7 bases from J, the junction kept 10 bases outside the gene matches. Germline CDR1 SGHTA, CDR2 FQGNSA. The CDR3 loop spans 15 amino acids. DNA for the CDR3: TGTGCCAGCAGCTTAGAATGGGTGGGGAGGGGAGAGCAGTACTTC. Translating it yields CASSLEWVGRGEQYF.

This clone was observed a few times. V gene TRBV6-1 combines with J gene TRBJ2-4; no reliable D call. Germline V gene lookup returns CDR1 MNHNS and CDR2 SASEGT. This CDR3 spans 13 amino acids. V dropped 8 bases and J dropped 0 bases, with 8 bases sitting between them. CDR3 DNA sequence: TGTGCCAGCCGTACTTTAGCCAAAAACATTCAGTACTTC. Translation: CASRTLAKNIQYF.

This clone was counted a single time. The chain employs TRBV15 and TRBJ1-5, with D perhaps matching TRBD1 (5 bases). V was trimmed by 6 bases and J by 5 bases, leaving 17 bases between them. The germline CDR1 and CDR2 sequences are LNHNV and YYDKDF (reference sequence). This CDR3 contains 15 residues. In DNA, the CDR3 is TGTGCCACCAGTACAAGAGGTGGGGGGTATCAGCCCCAGCATTTT. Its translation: CATSTRGGGYQPQHF. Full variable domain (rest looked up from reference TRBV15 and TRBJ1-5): DAMVIQNPRYQVTQFGKPVTLSCSQTLNHNVMYWYQQKSSQAPKLLFHYYDKDFNNEADTPDNFQSRRPNTSFCFLDIRSPGLGDTAMYLCATSTRGGGYQPQHFGDGTRLSIL.

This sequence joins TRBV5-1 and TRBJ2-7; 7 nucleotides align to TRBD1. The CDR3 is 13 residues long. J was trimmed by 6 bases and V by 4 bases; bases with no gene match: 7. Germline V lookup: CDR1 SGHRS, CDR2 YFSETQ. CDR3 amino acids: CASSVDRVGEQYF. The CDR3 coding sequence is TGCGCCAGCAGCGTTGACAGGGTCGGCGAGCAGTACTTC.

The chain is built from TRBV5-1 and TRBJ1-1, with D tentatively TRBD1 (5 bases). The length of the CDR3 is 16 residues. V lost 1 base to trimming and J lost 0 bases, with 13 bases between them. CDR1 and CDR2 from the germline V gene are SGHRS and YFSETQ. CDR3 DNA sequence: TGCGCCAGCAGCTTGACAACGGGACTCCTGAACACTGAAGCTTTCTTT. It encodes CASSLTTGLLNTEAFF.

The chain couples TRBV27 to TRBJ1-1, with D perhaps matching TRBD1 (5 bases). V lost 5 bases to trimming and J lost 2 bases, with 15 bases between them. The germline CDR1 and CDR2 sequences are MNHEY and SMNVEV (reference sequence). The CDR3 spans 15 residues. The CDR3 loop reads CASSVISRVNTEAFF. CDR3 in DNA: TGTGCCAGCAGTGTGATCTCCAGGGTTAACACTGAAGCTTTCTTT.

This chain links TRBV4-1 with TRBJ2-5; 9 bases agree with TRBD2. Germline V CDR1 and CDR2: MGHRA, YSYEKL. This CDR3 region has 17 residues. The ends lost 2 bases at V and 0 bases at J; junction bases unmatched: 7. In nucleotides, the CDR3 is TGCGCCAGCAGCCAAATCGGCGGGAGGGCCGACCAAGAGACCCAGTACTTC. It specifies CASSQIGGRADQETQYF.

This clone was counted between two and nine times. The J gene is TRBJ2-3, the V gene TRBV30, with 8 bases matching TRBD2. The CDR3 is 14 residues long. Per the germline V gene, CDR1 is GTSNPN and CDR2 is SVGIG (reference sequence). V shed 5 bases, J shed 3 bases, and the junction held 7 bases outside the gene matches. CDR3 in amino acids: CAWEAGVLTDTQYF. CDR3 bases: TGTGCCTGGGAAGCGGGAGTCCTGACAGATACGCAGTATTTT.

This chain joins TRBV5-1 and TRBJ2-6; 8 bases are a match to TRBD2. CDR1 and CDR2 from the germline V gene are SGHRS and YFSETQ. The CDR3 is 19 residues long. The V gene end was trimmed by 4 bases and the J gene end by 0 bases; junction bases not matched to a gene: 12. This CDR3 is CASSRWVAGQSSGANVLTF. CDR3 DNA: TGCGCCAGCAGCCGGTGGGTAGCGGGGCAAAGCTCTGGGGCCAACGTCCTGACTTTC.

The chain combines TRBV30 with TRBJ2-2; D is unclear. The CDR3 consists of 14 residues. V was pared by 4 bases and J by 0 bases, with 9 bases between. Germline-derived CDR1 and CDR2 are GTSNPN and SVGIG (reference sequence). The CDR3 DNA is TGTGCCTGGACGCGCATGGCGAACACCGGGGAGCTGTTTTTT. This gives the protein CAWTRMANTGELFF.

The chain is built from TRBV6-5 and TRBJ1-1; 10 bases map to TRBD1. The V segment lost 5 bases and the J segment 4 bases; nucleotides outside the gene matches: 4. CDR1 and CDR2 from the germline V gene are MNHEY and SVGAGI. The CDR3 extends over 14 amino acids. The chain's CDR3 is CASSTDRGLTEAFF. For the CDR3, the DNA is TGTGCCAGCAGTACCGACAGGGGGCTCACTGAAGCTTTCTTT.

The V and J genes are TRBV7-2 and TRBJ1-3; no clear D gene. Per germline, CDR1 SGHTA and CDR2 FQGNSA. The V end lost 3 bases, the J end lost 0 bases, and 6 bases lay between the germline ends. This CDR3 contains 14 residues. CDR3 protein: CASSFESSGNTIYF. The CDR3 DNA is TGTGCCAGCAGCTTCGAGAGCTCTGGAAACACCATATATTTT.

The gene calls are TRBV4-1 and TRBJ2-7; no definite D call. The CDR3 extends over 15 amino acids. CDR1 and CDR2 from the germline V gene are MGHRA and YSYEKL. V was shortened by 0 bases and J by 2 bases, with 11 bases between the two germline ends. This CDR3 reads CASSQDPGGTYEQYF. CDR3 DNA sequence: TGCGCCAGCAGCCAAGATCCAGGTGGCACCTACGAGCAGTACTTC.

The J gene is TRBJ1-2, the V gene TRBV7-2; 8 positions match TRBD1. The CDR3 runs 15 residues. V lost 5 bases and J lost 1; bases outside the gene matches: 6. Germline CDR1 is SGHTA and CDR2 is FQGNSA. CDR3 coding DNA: TGTGCCAGCAGCCCCCACAGGGGGAATAACTATGGCTACACCTTC. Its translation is CASSPHRGNNYGYTF.

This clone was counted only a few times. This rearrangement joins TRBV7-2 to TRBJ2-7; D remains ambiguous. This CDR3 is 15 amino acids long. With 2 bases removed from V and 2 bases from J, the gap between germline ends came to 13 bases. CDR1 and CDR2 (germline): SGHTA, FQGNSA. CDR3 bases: TGTGCCAGCAGCTTATTTCCTAGAGGAACCTACGAGCAGTACTTC. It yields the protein CASSLFPRGTYEQYF.

The CDR3 reads CASQGANYGYTF. The DNA of the CDR3 is TGTGCCAGCCAGGGGGCTAACTATGGCTACACCTTC. The rearrangement links TRBV28 to TRBJ1-2, with 7 bases that match TRBD1. There are 12 residues in the CDR3. V lost 8 bases, J lost 0 bases, and 0 bases stayed unmatched. CDR1 and CDR2 from the germline V gene are MDHEN and SYDVKM.

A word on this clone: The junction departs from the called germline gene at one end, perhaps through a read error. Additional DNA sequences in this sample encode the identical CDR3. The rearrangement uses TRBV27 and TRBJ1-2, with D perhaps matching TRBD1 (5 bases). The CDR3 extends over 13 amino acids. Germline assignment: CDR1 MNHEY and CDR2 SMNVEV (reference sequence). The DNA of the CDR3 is TGCGCCAGCAGACAAACGGGGGGCTATGGCTACACCTTC. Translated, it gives CASRQTGGYGYTF.

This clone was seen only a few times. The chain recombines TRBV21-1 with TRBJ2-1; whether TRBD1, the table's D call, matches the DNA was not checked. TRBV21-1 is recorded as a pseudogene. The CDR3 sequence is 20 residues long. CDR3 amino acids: CASSKARETGEPKTYNEQFF. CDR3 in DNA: TGTGCCAGCAGCAAAGCGCGGGAGACAGGGGAACCTAAAACCTACAATGAGCAGTTCTTC.

CDR3 region: CASSVSGTGAGTDTQYF. The CDR3 DNA is TGTGCCAGCAGTGTTTCCGGGACAGGGGCCGGCACAGATACGCAGTATTTT. The chain is built from TRBV6-4 and TRBJ2-3, with 10 nucleotides matching TRBD1. The V gene end was trimmed by 4 bases and the J gene end by 1 base; junction bases not matched to a gene: 8. CDR3 length: 17 amino acids. Germline values: CDR1 MRHNA, CDR2 SNTAGT.

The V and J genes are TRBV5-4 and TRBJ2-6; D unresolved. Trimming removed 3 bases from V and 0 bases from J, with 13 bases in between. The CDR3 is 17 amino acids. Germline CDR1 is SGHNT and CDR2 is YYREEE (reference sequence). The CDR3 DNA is TGTGCCAGCAGCTCGGCCAGACTCTCCTCTGGGGCCAACGTCCTGACTTTC. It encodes CASSSARLSSGANVLTF.

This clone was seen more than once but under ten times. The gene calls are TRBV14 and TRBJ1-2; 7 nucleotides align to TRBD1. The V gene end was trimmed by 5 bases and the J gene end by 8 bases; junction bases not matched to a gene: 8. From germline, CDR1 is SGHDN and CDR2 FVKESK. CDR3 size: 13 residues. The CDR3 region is CASSGTVRYGYTF. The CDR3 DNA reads TGTGCCAGCAGCGGGACAGTTCGGTACGGCTACACCTTC.

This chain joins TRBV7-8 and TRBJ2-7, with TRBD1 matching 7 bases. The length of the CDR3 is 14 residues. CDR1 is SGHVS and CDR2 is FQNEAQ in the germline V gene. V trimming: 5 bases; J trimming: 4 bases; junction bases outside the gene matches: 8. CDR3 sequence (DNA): TGTGCCAGCAGCAACGACAGGGCGCGTTACGAGCAGTACTTC. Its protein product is CASSNDRARYEQYF. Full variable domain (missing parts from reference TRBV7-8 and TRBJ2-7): GAGVSQSPRYKVAKRGQDVALRCDPISGHVSLFWYQQALGQGPEFLTYFQNEAQLDKSGLPSDRFFAERPEGSVSTLKIQRTQQEDSAVYLCASSNDRARYEQYFGPGTRLTVT.